This T cell receptor (beta chain) was sequenced for a study of Graves' ophthalmopathy and Graves' hyperthyroidism. Study results and limitations: The model reached 70% to 71% sensitivity and roughly 76% specificity for predicting ophthalmopathy progression.

With 6 bases clipped from V and 0 bases from J, the junction kept 11 bases outside the gene matches. Germline V gene lookup returns CDR1 LNHDA and CDR2 SQIVND (reference sequence). The CDR3 is 17 amino acids. Moderately to severely active ophthalmopathy under 3 months, CAS at least 3, NOSPECS at least 4. This clonotype was observed many times. No antigen is known for it. Amplified material comprised TCR beta CDR3 regions derived from RNA transcripts. Second-round multiplex PCR came after first-round RT-PCR with HTBI primers. MiXCR was run by TCRdb on the multiplex PCR reads, yielding one entry per CDR3 protein. The data contain roughly 300,000 distinct CDR3 sequences, 15% to 20% of them seen just once; the ten biggest clones take up more than 9%.

The sample taken for sequencing was peripheral blood. The chain links TRBV19 to TRBJ1-3; TRBD1 aligns across 7 bases. This TCR came from an adult man with Graves' ophthalmopathy. In DNA form, the CDR3 reads TGTGCCAGTAGCCACTGGCAGGGGGAGAGCTCTGGAAACACCATATATTTT. Translating gives CASSHWQGESSGNTIYF. Supplemented by reference TRBV19 and TRBJ1-3, the full variable domain reads DGGITQSPKYLFRKEGQNVTLSCEQNLNHDAMYWYRQDPGQGLRLIYYSQIVNDFQKGDIAEGYSVSREKKESFPLTVTSAQKNPTAFYLCASSHWQGESSGNTIYFGEGSWLTVV.